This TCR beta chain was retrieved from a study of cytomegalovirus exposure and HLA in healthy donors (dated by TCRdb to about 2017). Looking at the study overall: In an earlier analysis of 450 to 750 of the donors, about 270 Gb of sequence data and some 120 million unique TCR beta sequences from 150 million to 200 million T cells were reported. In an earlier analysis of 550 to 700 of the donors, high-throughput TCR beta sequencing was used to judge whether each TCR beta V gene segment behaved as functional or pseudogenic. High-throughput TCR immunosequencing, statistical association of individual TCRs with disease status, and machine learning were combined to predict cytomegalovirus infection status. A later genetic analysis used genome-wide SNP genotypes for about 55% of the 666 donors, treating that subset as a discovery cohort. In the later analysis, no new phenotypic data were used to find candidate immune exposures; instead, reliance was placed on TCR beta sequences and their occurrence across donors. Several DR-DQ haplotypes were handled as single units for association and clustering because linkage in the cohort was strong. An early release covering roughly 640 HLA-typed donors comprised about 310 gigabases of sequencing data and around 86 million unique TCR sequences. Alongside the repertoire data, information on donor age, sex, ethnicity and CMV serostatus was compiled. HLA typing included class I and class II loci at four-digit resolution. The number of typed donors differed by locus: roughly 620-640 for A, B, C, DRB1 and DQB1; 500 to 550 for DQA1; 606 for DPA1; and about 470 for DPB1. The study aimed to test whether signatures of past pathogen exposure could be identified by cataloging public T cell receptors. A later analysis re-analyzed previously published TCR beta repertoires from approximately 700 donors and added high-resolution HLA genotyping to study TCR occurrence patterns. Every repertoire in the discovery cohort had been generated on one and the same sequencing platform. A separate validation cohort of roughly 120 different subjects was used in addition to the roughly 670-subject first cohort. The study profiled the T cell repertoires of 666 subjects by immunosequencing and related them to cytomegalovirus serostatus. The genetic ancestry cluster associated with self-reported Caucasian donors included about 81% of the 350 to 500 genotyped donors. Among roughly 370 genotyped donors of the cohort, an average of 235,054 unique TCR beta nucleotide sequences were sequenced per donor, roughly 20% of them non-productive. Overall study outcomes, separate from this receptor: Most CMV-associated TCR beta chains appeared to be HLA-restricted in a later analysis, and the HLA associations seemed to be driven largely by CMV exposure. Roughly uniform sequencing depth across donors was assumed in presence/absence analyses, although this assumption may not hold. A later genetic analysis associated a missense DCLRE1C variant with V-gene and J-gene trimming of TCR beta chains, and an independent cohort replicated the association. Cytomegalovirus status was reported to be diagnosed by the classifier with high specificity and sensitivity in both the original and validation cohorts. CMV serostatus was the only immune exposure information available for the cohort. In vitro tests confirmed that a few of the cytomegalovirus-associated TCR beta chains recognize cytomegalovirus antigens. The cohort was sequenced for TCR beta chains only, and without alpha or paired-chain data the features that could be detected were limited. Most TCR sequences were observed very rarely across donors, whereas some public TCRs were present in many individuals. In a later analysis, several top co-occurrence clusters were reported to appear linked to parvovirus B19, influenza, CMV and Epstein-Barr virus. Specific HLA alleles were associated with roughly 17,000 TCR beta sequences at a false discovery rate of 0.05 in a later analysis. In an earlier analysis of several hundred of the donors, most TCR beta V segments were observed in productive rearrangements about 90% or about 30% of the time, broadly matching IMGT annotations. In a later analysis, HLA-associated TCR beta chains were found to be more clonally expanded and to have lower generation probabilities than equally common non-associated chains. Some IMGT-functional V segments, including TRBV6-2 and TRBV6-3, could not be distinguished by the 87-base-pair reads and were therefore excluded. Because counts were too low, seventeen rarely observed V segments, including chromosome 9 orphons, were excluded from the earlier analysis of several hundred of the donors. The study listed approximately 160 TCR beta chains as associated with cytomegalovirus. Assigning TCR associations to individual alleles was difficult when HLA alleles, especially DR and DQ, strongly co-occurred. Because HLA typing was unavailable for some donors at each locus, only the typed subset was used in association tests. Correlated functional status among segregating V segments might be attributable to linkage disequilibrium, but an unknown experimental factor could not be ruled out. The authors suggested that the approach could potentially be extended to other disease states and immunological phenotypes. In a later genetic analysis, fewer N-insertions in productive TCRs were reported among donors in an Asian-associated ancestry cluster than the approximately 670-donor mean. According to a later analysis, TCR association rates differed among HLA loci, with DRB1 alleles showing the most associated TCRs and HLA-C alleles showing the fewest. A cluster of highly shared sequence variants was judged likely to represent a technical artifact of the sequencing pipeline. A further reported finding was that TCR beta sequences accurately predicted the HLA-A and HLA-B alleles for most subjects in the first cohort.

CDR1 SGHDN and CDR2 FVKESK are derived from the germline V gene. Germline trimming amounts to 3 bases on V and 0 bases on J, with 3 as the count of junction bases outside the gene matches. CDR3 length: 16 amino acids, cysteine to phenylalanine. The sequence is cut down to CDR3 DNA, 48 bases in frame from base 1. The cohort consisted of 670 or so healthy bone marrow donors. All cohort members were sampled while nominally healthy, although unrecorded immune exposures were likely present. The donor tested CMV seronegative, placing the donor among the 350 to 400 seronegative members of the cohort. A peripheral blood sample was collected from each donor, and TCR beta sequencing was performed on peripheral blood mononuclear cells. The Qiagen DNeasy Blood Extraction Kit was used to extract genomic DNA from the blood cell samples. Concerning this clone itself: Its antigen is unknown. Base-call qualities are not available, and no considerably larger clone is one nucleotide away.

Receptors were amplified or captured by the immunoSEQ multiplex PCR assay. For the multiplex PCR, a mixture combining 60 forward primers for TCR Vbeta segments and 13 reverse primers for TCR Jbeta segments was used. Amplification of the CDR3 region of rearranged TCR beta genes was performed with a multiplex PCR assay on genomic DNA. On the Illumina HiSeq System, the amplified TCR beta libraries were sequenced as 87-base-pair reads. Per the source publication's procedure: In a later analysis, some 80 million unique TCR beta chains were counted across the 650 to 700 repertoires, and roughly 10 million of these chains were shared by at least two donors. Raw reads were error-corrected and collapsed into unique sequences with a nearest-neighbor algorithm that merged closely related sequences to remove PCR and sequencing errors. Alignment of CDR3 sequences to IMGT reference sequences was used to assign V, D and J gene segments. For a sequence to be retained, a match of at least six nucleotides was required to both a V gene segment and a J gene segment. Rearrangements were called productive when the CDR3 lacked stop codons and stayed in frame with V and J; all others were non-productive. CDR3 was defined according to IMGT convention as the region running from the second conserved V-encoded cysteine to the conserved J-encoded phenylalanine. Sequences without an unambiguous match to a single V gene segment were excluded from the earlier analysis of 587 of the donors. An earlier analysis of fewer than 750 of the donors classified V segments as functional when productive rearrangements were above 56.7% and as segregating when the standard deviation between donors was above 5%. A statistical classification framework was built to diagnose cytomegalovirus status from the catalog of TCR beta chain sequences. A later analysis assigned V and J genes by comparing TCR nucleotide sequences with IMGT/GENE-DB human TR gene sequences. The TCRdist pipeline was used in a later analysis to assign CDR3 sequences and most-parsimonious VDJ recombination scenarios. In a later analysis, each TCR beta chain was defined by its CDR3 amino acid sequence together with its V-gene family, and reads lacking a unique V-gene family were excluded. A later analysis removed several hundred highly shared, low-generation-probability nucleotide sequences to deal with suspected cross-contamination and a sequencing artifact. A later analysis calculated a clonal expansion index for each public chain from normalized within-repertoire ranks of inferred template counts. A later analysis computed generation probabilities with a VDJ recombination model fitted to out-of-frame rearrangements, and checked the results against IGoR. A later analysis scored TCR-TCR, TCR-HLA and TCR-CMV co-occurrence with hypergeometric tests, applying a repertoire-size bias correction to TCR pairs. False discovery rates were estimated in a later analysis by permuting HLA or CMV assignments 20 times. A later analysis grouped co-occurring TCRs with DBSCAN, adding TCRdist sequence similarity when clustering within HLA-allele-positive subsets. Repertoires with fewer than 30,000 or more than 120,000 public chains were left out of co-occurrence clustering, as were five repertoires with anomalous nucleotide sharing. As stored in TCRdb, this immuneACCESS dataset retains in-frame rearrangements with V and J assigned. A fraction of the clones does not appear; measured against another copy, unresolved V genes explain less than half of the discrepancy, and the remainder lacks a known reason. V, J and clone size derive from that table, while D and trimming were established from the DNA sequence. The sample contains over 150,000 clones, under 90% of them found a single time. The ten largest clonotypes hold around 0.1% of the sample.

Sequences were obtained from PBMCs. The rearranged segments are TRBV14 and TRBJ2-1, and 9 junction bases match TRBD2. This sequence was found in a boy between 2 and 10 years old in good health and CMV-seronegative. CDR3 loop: CASSHRAGGSYNEQFF. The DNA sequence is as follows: TGTGCCAGCAGCCACAGAGCGGGGGGCTCCTACAATGAGCAGTTCTTC.